This paragraph reports one TCR beta chain. No antigen is known for it. This sample is part of a study of T cells expressing NK-cell markers (dated by TCRdb to 2020 to 2022). Background for the entire study: Several donors provided sorted CD3+CD56+NKG2C+, CD3+CD56+NKG2C- and CD3+CD56-NKG2C+ T-cell subsets, whose TCR beta-chain repertoires were profiled. Among the eight sequenced donors, only one was HCMV-seronegative, while the other seven were HCMV-seropositive. Randomly selected healthy volunteers, three men and five women, were used as the eight sequenced donors. Illumina HiSeq 2000/2500, MiSeq or NextSeq was used to sequence libraries as 2 x 150 bp reads. Study-level results and caveats: In a handful of donors, the dominant CD3+CD56+NKG2C+ clonotypes were found to rank among the top 10 CD8+ clonotypes and to make up about 1.0-7.5% of CD8+ T cells. Whether the expanded NKG2C-expressing T cell clones were specific for HCMV antigens remained unclear. Those dominant clonotypes were again the most abundant among CD3+CD56-NKG2C+ cells in several donors, at roughly 25-65%.

Measured from the cysteine to the phenylalanine, the CDR3 is 16 residues long. Only the protein is available. The germline V gene specifies SNHLY as CDR1 and FYNNEI as CDR2. HCMV-specific IgG was detected in serum with a commercial ELISA kit to determine HCMV serostatus. Peripheral blood mononuclear cells were isolated from blood by Ficoll density gradient centrifugation. Sequencing instrument: Illumina HiSeq 2000. TCR beta cDNA libraries were prepared using 5'RACE template switching, which introduced a universal primer site and unique molecular identifiers. cDNA synthesis was primed from the TCR beta constant segment, followed by two successive PCR amplification steps. The source study handled its data this way. MIGEC handled demultiplexing of the reads and grouping by UMI, while MiTCR was used to assemble and quantify clonotypes. Only TCR cDNA sequences supported by at least two reads were kept to exclude erroneous sequences. Downstream repertoire analysis used the tcR package, and clonotypes were matched across fractions by CDR3 nucleotide sequence plus V segment. VDJmatch was used to annotate antigen specificity against VDJdb, with one amino acid substitution in CDR3 permitted. After reprocessing by TCRdb, each CDR3 protein sequence is one entry, and no DNA is given. The V and J calls here are based on TCRdb, not the publication. The record for this sample contains about 390,000 distinct CDR3 sequences. The top ten clones comprise about 11% of the sample.

Sequenced: blood T cells: a sorted CD56 or NKG2C T cell subset, CD4+ or CD8+ T cells, or bulk PBMC T cells (not recorded which). The V and J segments used are TRBV2 and TRBJ2-2; TCRdb returns TRBD1, unconfirmable since there is no DNA. The sequence derives from a woman in her fifties or sixties in good health. Donor details come from another sample of the same person, matched by shared clones. Here the CDR3 is given as CASSALDTRNTGELFF.